A single sample is the source of the 15 T cell receptor beta chains below, sequenced in a study of T cells expressing NK-cell markers. TCRdb re-called the 5' RACE reads and catalogs CDR3 proteins one per entry, DNA excluded. This sample's table has hundreds of thousands of distinct CDR3 sequences. The sequenced sample was blood T cells: a sorted CD56 or NKG2C T cell subset, CD4+ or CD8+ T cells, or bulk PBMC T cells (not recorded which). These receptor sequences come from a woman aged 18-70 years in good health.

The chain links TRBV6-4 to TRBJ1-1. The CDR3 sequence is 13 residues long. Germline lookup yields CDR1 MRHNA and CDR2 SNTAGT. The CDR3 loop reads CASSAALNTEAFF.

The rearrangement joins TRBV4-3 to TRBJ2-3; no DNA is available, so the TRBD2 call from TCRdb remains unchecked. Germline V gene data show CDR1 as LGHNA and CDR2 as YSLEER. The CDR3 loop spans 16 amino acids. This CDR3 is CASSQDSPPGTDTQYF.

The V call is TRBV7-2, the J call TRBJ2-6; TCRdb's D gene call, TRBD1, goes unchecked for lack of DNA. There are 15 residues in the CDR3. From germline, CDR1 is SGHTA and CDR2 FQGNSA. The CDR3 sequence is CASSTDRAGANVLTF.

The V call is TRBV12-3 or TRBV12-4, the J call TRBJ1-2; lacking DNA, the TRBD1 call made by TCRdb goes unchecked. The CDR3 loop spans 13 amino acids. The CDR3 is CASRDRVSYGYTF.

This rearrangement joins TRBV5-1 to TRBJ2-3. The CDR3 loop spans 14 amino acids. Germline-derived CDR1 and CDR2 are SGHRS and YFSETQ. The CDR3: CASSLARAPDTQYF. Looking up the rest from reference TRBV5-1 and TRBJ2-3 gives the full variable domain: KAGVTQTPRYLIKTRGQQVTLSCSPISGHRSVSWYQQTPGQGLQFLFEYFSETQRNKGNFPGRFSGRQFSNSRSEMNVSTLELGDSALYLCASSLARAPDTQYFGPGTRLTVL.

The V and J genes are TRBV5-1 and TRBJ2-5; as DNA is missing, the TRBD1 call by TCRdb cannot be tested. Per the germline V gene, CDR1 is SGHRS and CDR2 is YFSETQ. The CDR3 has 15 residues. CDR3 protein: CASSLEGAKQETQYF.

CDR3 amino acids: CANSLGANTEAFF. The chain combines TRBV2 with TRBJ1-1. The germline V gene encodes CDR1 SNHLY and CDR2 FYNNEI. CDR3 length: 13 residues.

The CDR3 sequence: CASSQSGVSTDTQYF. The rearrangement links TRBV4-3 to TRBJ2-3; TCRdb selects TRBD2, and the lack of DNA leaves this call unchecked. Germline V gene lookup returns CDR1 LGHNA and CDR2 YSLEER. The CDR3 totals 15 residues.

The V call is TRBV7-2, the J call TRBJ2-1; no DNA is available, so the TRBD1 call from TCRdb remains unchecked. The CDR3 runs 15 residues. Germline loops: CDR1 SGHTA, CDR2 FQGNSA. Here the CDR3 reads CASRQTASSYNEQFF.

This chain joins TRBV28 and TRBJ2-7; TCRdb outputs TRBD2, but without DNA this stays unchecked. Germline CDR1 is MDHEN and CDR2 is SYDVKM. The CDR3 is 15 residues long. CDR3: CASSYLLADPYEQYF.

The chain combines TRBV6-2 or TRBV6-3 with TRBJ1-3; TCRdb lists TRBD1, though no DNA is available to test this call. The CDR3 contains 14 residues. CDR1 MNHEY and CDR2 SVGEGT come from the germline V gene. CDR3 protein: CATEGHRSGNTIYF.

The gene calls are TRBV19 and TRBJ2-3; TCRdb gives TRBD2 as the D gene, but with no DNA this cannot be confirmed. The CDR3 sequence is 15 residues long. The germline CDR1 and CDR2 sequences are LNHDA and SQIVND (reference sequence). The CDR3 protein is CASSRYVAGTDTQYF.

This chain joins TRBV20-1 and TRBJ2-3; lacking DNA, the TRBD2 call made by TCRdb goes unchecked. The length of the CDR3 is 15 residues. Germline V lookup: CDR1 DFQATT, CDR2 SNEGSKA (reference sequence). The CDR3 loop reads CSASGASGLTDTQYF.

The chain couples TRBV6-1 to TRBJ2-5; as DNA is missing, the TRBD1 call by TCRdb cannot be tested. The CDR3 totals 14 residues. Germline V gives CDR1 MNHNS, CDR2 SASEGT. This CDR3 reads CASRPGSLGETQYF.

J is TRBJ1-5 and V is TRBV20-1; lacking DNA, the TRBD1 call made by TCRdb goes unchecked. The CDR3 is made up of 13 amino acids. CDR1 is DFQATT, CDR2 SNEGSKA, per germline (reference sequence). This CDR3 reads CSAIDRDVQPQHF.